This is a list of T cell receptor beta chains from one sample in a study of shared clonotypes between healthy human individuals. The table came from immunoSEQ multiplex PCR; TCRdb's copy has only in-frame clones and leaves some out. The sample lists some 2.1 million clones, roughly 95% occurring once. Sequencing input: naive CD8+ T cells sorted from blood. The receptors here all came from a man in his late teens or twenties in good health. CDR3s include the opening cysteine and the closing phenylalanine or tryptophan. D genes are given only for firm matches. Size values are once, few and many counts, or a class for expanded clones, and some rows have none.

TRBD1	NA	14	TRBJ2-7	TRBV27	TGTGCCAGCAGTTTGGGGACAGCGTCCTACGAGCAGTACTTC	CASSLGTASYEQYF
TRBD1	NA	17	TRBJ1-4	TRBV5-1	TGCGCCAGCAGCTCGGTCGGGAAGGGGGCCGCTAATGAAAAACTGTTTTTT	CASSSVGKGAANEKLFF
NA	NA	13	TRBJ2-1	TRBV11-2	TGTGCCAGCAGCTTAGAATTCGCCTTTGAGCAGTTCTTC	CASSLEFAFEQFF
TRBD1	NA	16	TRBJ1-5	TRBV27	TGTGCCAGCAGACCACACTCGACAGGGCCGGGATTGCCCCAGCATTTT	CASRPHSTGPGLPQHF
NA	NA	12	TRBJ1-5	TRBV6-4	TGTGCCAGCAGTGACTGGCCTCAGCCCCAGCATTTT	CASSDWPQPQHF
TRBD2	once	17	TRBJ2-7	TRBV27	TGTGCCAGCAGTTCCCTCCCAGTAAGCGGGGACTCCTACGAGCAGTACTTC	CASSSLPVSGDSYEQYF
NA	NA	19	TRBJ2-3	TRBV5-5	TGTGCCAGCAGCTTGGCGGGCCTCTCACCCGTCCAAAGCACAGATACGCAGTATTTT	CASSLAGLSPVQSTDTQYF
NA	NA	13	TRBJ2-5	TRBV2	TGTGCCAGCAGTGGGGCTAGGGAAGAGACCCAGTACTTC	CASSGAREETQYF
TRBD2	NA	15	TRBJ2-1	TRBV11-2	TGTGCCAGCAGCTCACTAGCGGGAGCCTACAATGAGCAGTTCTTC	CASSSLAGAYNEQFF
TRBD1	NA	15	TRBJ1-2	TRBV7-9	TGTGCCAGCAGCTTAGTGGGGACAGGGGGCAACGGCTACACCTTC	CASSLVGTGGNGYTF
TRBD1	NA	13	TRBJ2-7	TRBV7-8	TGTGCCAGCAGCTTAGGACAGGGCCCTCAGCAGTACTTC	CASSLGQGPQQYF
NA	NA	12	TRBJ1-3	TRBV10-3	TGTGCCATCATGGGGCCTGGAAACACCATATATTTT	CAIMGPGNTIYF
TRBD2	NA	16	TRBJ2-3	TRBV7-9	TGTGCCAGCAGCTCCCCGGGACTAGCGGTTCTGGATACGCAGTATTTT	CASSSPGLAVLDTQYF
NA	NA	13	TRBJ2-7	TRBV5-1	TGCGCCAGCAGCTTGGACCCGGGCTACGAGCAGTACTTC	CASSLDPGYEQYF
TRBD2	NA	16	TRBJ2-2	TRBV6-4	TGTGCCAGCAGCGACTGGGGCGGGAGTCATGCCGGGGAGCTGTTTTTT	CASSDWGGSHAGELFF
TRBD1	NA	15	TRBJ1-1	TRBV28	TGTGCCAGCAGTTTGCCCCAGGGGGCTGCAATTGAAGCTTTCTTT	CASSLPQGAAIEAFF
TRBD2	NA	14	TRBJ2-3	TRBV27	TGTGCCAGTAGGTTGGGGGGGGGCACAGATACGCAGTATTTT	CASRLGGGTDTQYF
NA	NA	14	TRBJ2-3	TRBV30	TGTGCCTGGAGTGGCGGGGGCTTGACAGATACGCAGTATTTT	CAWSGGGLTDTQYF
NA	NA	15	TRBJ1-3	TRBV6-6	TGTGCCAGCAGTATCTCAGGAAACTCTGGAAACACCATATATTTT	CASSISGNSGNTIYF
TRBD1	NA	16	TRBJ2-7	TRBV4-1	TGCGCCAGCAGCCAGGTACCGGGACAGGGGGCCTACGAGCAGTACTTC	CASSQVPGQGAYEQYF